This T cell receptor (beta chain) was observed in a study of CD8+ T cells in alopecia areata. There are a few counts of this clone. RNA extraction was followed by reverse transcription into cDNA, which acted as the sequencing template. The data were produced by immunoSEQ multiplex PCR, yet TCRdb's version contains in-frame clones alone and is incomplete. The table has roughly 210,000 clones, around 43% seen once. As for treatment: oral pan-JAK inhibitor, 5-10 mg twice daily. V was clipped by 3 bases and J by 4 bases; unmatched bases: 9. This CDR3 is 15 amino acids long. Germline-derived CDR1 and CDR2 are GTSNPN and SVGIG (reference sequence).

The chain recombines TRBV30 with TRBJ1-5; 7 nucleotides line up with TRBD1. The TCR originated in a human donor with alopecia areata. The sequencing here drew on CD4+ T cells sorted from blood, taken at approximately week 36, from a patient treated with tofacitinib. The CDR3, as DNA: TGTGCCTGGAGCCCAGGGGGAATGGGAAATCAGCCCCAGCATTTT. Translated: CAWSPGGMGNQPQHF.